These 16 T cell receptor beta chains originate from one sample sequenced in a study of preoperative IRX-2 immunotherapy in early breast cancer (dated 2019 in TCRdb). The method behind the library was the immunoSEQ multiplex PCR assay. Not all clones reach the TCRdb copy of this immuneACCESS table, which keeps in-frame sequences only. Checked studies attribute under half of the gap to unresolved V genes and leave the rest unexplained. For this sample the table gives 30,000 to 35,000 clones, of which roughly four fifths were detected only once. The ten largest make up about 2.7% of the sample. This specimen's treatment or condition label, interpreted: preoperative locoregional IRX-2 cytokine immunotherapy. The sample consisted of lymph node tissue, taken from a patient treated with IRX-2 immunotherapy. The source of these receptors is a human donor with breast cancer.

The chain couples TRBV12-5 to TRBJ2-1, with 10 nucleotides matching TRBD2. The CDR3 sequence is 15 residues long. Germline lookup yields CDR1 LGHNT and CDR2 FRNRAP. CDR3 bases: TGTGCCAGCTGCCCTCTAGCGGGGGTAATCAATGAGCAGTTCTTC. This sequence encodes CASCPLAGVINEQFF.

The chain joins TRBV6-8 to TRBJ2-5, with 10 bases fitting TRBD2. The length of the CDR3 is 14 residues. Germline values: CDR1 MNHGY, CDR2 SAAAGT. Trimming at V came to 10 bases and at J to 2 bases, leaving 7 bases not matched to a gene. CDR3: CAIGASGSQETQYF. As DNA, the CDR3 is TGTGCCATCGGGGCTAGCGGGAGTCAAGAGACCCAGTACTTC.

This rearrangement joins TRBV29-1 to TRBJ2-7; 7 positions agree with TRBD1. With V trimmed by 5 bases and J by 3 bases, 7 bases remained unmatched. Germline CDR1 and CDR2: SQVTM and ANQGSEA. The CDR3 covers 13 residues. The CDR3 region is CSVQGGPLYEQYF. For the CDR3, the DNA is TGCAGCGTTCAAGGGGGCCCTCTCTACGAGCAGTACTTC.

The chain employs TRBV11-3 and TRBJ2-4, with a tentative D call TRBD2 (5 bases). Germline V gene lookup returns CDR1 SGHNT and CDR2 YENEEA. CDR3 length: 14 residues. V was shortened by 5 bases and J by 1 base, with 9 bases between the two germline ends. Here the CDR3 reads CASSQVAAKNIQYF. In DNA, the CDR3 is TGTGCCAGCAGCCAAGTAGCGGCCAAAAACATTCAGTACTTC. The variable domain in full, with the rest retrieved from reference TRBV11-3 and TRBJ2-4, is EAGVVQSPRYKIIEKKQPVAFWCNPISGHNTLYWYLQNLGQGPELLIRYENEEAVDDSQLPKDRFSAERLKGVDSTLKIQPAELGDSAVYLCASSQVAAKNIQYFGAGTRLSVL.

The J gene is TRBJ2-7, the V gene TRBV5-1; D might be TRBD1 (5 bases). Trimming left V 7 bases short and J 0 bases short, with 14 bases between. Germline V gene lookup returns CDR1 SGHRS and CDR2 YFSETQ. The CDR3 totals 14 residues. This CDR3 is CASSPGYSSYEQYF. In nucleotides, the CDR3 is TGCGCCAGCTCCCCAGGGTACAGCTCCTACGAGCAGTACTTC.

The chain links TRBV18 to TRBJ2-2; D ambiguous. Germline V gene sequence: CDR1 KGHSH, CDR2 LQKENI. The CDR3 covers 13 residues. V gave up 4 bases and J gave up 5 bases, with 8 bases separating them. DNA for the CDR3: TGTGCCAGCTCACTGGGCTTTACCGGGGAGCTGTTTTTT. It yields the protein CASSLGFTGELFF.

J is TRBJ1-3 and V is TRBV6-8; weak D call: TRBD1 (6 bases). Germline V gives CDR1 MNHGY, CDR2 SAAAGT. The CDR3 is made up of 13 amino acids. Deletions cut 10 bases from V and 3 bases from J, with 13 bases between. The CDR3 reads CAIRAGDGNTIYF. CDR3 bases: TGTGCCATCAGGGCAGGGGATGGAAACACCATATATTTT.

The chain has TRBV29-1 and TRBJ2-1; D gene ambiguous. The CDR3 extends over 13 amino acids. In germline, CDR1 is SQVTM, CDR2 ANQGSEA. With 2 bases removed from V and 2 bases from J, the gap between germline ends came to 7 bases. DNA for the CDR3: TGCAGCGTTGAACATCCGCCCTACAATGAGCAGTTCTTC. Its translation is CSVEHPPYNEQFF.

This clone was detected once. In DNA, the CDR3 is TGTGCCAGTCAAAAGTGGGCAGAAAATGAAAAACTGTTTTTT. Translated, it gives CASQKWAENEKLFF. The gene calls are TRBV19 and TRBJ1-4; D not certain. V was clipped by 8 bases and J by 5 bases, with 15 bases between them. CDR1 is LNHDA and CDR2 is SQIVND in the germline V gene (reference sequence). This CDR3 comprises 14 residues. Filled out from reference TRBV19 and TRBJ1-4, the complete variable domain reads DGGITQSPKYLFRKEGQNVTLSCEQNLNHDAMYWYRQDPGQGLRLIYYSQIVNDFQKGDIAEGYSVSREKKESFPLTVTSAQKNPTAFYLCASQKWAENEKLFFGSGTQLSVL.

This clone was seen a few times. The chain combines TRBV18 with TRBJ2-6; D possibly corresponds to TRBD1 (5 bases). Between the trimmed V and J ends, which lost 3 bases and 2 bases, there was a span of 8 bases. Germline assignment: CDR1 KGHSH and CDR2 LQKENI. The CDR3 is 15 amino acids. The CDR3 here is CASSPRAPGANVLTF. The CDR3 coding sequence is TGTGCCAGCTCACCCAGGGCTCCTGGGGCCAACGTCCTGACTTTC.

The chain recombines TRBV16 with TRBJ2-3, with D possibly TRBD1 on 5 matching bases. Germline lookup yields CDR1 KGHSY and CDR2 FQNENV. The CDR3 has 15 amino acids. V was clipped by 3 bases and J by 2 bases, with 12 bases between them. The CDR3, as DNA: TGTGCCAGCAGCCACCCGGACAACTTCACAGATACGCAGTATTTT. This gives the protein CASSHPDNFTDTQYF.

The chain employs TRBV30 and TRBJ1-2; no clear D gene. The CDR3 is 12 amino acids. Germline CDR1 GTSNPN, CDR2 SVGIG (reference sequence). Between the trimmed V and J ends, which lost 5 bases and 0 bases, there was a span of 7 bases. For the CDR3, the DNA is TGTGCCTGGGGCCCTGCTAACTATGGCTACACCTTC. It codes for CAWGPANYGYTF.

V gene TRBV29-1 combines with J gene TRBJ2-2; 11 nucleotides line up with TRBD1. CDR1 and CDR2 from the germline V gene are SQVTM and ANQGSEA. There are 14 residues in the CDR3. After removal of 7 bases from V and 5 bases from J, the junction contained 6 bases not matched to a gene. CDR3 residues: CSARTGGFTGELFF. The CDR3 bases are TGCAGCGCGAGGACAGGGGGCTTTACCGGGGAGCTGTTTTTT.

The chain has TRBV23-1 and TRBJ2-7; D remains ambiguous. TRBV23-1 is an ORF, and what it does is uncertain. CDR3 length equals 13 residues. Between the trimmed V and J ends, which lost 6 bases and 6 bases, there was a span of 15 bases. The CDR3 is CASSQVNWSEQYF. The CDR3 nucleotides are TGCGCCAGCAGCCAAGTCAATTGGTCCGAGCAGTACTTC.

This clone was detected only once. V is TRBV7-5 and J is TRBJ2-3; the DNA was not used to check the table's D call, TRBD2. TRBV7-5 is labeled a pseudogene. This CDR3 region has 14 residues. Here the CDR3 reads CASSPSSGRYTQYF. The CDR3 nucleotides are TGTGCCAGCAGCCCATCTAGCGGGAGATATACGCAGTATTTT.

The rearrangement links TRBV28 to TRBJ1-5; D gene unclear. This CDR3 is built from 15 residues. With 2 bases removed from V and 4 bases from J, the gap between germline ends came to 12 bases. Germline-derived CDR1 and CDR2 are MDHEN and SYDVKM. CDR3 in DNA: TGTGCCAGCAGTTTAGGTAACAGCCAGAATCAGCCCCAGCATTTT. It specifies CASSLGNSQNQPQHF.